This TCR beta chain was recovered during a study of blood T cell repertoires in COVID-19. Looking at the study overall: In each case, the material was cDNA or gDNA derived from T cells, B-cell-depleted T cells, or PBMCs.

Profiling relied on immunoSEQ multiplex PCR, and the TCRdb table lists in-frame clones only, not all of them. The profile shows about 250,000 clones, around 87% of them singletons. The participants were between roughly 18 and 89 years old and came from some 23 US areas. Participant-given clinical history determined each cohort assignment. The CDR3 totals 13 residues. The germline CDR1 and CDR2 sequences are MNHEY and SMNVEV (reference sequence). The ends were cut back, 2 bases at V and 7 bases at J, with 11 bases in the middle. The chain joins TRBV27 to TRBJ1-1; no reliable D call. The receptor was derived from a woman younger than 30 who had recovered from COVID-19. The sample taken for sequencing was PBMCs or T cells enriched from blood (not recorded which). CDR3 loop: CASSLKPYGEAFF. DNA of the CDR3: TGTGCCAGCAGTTTAAAACCGTACGGTGAAGCTTTCTTT.